The 24 T cell receptor beta chains below all came from one sample that was sequenced in a study of blood T cell repertoires in COVID-19 (dated by TCRdb to about 2020). The library was produced with the immunoSEQ multiplex PCR assay. TCRdb took this table from immuneACCESS and kept in-frame rearrangements with V and J called. Such tables lack part of the clones; where checked against another copy, unresolved V genes explain under half of the gap, and the rest is unexplained. The sample profile shows about 320,000 clones; roughly nine tenths of them were found once. The ten biggest clones cover 2% to 3% of the sample. Specimen: PBMCs or T cells enriched from blood (not recorded which). All receptors come from a man in his fifties or sixties who had recovered from COVID-19.

The chain carries TRBV6-2 or TRBV6-3 and TRBJ1-1; no reliable D call. CDR3 size: 17 residues. Between the trimmed V and J ends, which lost 3 bases and 0 bases, there was a span of 17 bases. Looked up from germline, CDR1 is MNHEY and CDR2 is SVGEGT. The CDR3 protein is CASSYGGVVLMNTEAFF. Written as DNA, the CDR3 is TGTGCCAGCAGTTATGGTGGAGTAGTACTCATGAACACTGAAGCTTTCTTT.

V and J are TRBV27 and TRBJ1-4, with a weak D call TRBD1 (5 bases). The germline V and J ends were trimmed by 5 bases and 7 bases, with 11 bases remaining between them. The CDR3 consists of 13 residues. Germline-derived CDR1 and CDR2 are MNHEY and SMNVEV (reference sequence). CDR3 coding DNA: TGTGCCAGCAGTGGATGGGGCTTTGAAAAACTGTTTTTT. Its translation: CASSGWGFEKLFF.

CDR3 region: CASSPGTANEKLFF. The DNA for the CDR3 is TGTGCCAGCAGTCCCGGGACAGCTAATGAAAAACTGTTTTTT. This chain links TRBV6-6 with TRBJ1-4; 7 bases are shared with TRBD1. Trimming took 5 bases from V and 3 from J; bases not matched to a gene: 3. Germline lookup yields CDR1 MNHNY and CDR2 SVGAGI (reference sequence). This CDR3 region has 14 residues.

The rearrangement uses TRBV3-1 (or the pseudogene TRBV3-2) and TRBJ1-4, with TRBD1 matching over 10 bases. Germline V gene lookup returns CDR1 LGHDT and CDR2 YNNKEL (reference sequence). The length of the CDR3 is 15 residues. The trim removed 5 bases at V and 8 bases at J, leaving 8 bases unmatched. CDR3 region: CASSSGQGGWEKLFF. The CDR3 DNA sequence: TGTGCCAGCAGCAGTGGACAGGGGGGCTGGGAAAAACTGTTTTTT.

V gene TRBV14 combines with J gene TRBJ2-5; D might be TRBD1 (7 bases). Germline CDR1 and CDR2: SGHDN and FVKESK. Deletions cut 1 base from V and 2 bases from J, with 11 bases between. This CDR3 is 15 amino acids long. CDR3 coding DNA: TGTGCCAGCAGCCAAGTGACAGGGAGGCAAGAGACCCAGTACTTC. It yields the protein CASSQVTGRQETQYF.

This chain connects TRBV9 to TRBJ2-5; D uncertain. Germline CDR1 is SGDLS and CDR2 is YYNGEE. The ends were cut back, 4 bases at V and 2 bases at J, with 9 bases in the middle. CDR3 length equals 13 residues. The CDR3, as DNA: TGTGCCAGCAGCCTCAGAGGACAAGAGACCCAGTACTTC. Its protein is CASSLRGQETQYF.

For the CDR3, the DNA is TGTGCCAGCAGCTTAGAGGGGACAGGGGGAAGCTCCTATAATTCACCCCTCCACTTT. It translates to CASSLEGTGGSSYNSPLHF. The rearrangement uses TRBV7-2 and TRBJ1-6; 11 bases agree with TRBD1. Germline V lookup: CDR1 SGHTA, CDR2 FQGNSA. The CDR3 totals 19 residues. Trimming at V came to 1 base and at J to 0 bases, leaving 5 bases not matched to a gene.

V is TRBV2 and J is TRBJ1-1; D unclear. CDR3 length equals 13 residues. Trimming stripped 6 bases from V and 6 bases from J, with 14 bases between. CDR1 is SNHLY, CDR2 FYNNEI, per germline. Here the CDR3 DNA reads TGTGCCAGCAGCCTCCACGAAGCTTCTGAAGCTTTCTTT. Amino acids: CASSLHEASEAFF.

The J gene is TRBJ1-5, the V gene TRBV6-4; 9 bases align to TRBD1. Germline lookup yields CDR1 MRHNA and CDR2 SNTAGT. Germline trimming cut 2 bases from V and 4 bases from J; bases unmatched to any gene: 9. The CDR3 length is 17 residues. The CDR3 nucleotides are TGTGCCAGCAGTGACGCGGAGGGACAGGGAGGGAATCAGCCCCAGCATTTT. This codes for CASSDAEGQGGNQPQHF.

This clone showed up just once. This chain connects TRBV14 to TRBJ1-1; D remains ambiguous. CDR1 SGHDN and CDR2 FVKESK come from the germline V gene. The CDR3 is 15 amino acids. V was trimmed by 0 bases and J by 1 base, leaving 9 bases between them. The CDR3 DNA follows: TGTGCCAGCAGCCAAGATGCAGGCAGGAACACTGAAGCTTTCTTT. This sequence encodes CASSQDAGRNTEAFF.

This rearrangement joins TRBV27 to TRBJ1-6, with D possibly matching TRBD1 (5 bases). The CDR3 length is 13 residues. CDR1 and CDR2 (germline): MNHEY, SMNVEV (reference sequence). V was pared by 2 bases and J by 10 bases, with 9 bases between. In DNA, the CDR3 is TGTGCCAGCAGTTTAGGGGGGGACTCACCCCTCCACTTT. It codes for CASSLGGDSPLHF.

A few counts support this clone. V usage is TRBV6-1 and J usage is TRBJ2-7; 8 bases fit TRBD1. There are 15 residues in the CDR3. CDR1 is MNHNS, CDR2 SASEGT, per germline. The V and J ends lost 3 bases and 0 bases, in that order; junction bases with no gene match: 4. CDR3 residues: CASSDGQGLSYEQYF. DNA for the CDR3: TGTGCCAGCAGTGACGGACAGGGCCTCTCCTACGAGCAGTACTTC.

V is TRBV6-5 and J is TRBJ1-5, with 7 bases aligning to TRBD1. Trimming took 6 bases from V and 3 from J; bases not matched to a gene: 8. The CDR3 length is 15 residues. CDR1 and CDR2 (germline): MNHEY, SVGAGI. CDR3 DNA sequence: TGTGCCAGCAGATCTACAGGGGCTAACAATCAGCCCCAGCATTTT. Residues: CASRSTGANNQPQHF.

The J gene is TRBJ2-7, the V gene TRBV6-5; 9 bases map to TRBD1. Trimming removed 6 bases from V and 4 bases from J; junction bases left unmatched: 7. Germline V gene sequence: CDR1 MNHEY, CDR2 SVGAGI. The CDR3 is 14 amino acids. The DNA of the CDR3 is TGTGCCAGCAGAACCGGGACAGGGTTATACGAGCAGTACTTC. Translating it yields CASRTGTGLYEQYF.

This clone occurred a few times. The V gene is TRBV12-3 or TRBV12-4, the J gene TRBJ2-2; D is uncertain. V lost 1 base to trimming and J lost 7 bases, with 7 bases between them. The CDR3 consists of 13 residues. CDR3 nucleotides: TGTGCCAGCAGTTTAGGCAGTGGCGGGGAGCTGTTTTTT. Protein: CASSLGSGGELFF.

The V call is TRBV5-4, the J call TRBJ1-6; D is undetermined. Trimming cost V 0 bases and J 6 bases, with 10 bases left between them. This CDR3 spans 15 amino acids. The germline CDR1 and CDR2 sequences are SGHNT and YYREEE (reference sequence). The CDR3 protein is CASSLASGSNSPLHF. As DNA, the CDR3 is TGTGCCAGCAGCTTGGCTTCTGGGAGTAATTCACCCCTCCACTTT.

The gene calls are TRBV7-2 and TRBJ1-5, with D hard to call. The CDR3 covers 13 residues. Germline V gene data show CDR1 as SGHTA and CDR2 as FQGNSA. With 1 base removed from V and 7 bases from J, the gap between germline ends came to 8 bases. The CDR3 DNA reads TGTGCCAGCAGCTTAGACACCTCACAGCCCCAGCATTTT. This codes for CASSLDTSQPQHF.

The chain couples TRBV7-8 to TRBJ2-7; weak D call: TRBD2 (6 bases). V lost 5 bases to trimming and J lost 9 bases, with 17 bases between them. The CDR3 runs 13 residues. Germline CDR1 SGHVS, CDR2 FQNEAQ. CDR3 amino acids: CASSRTIHDMQYF. The CDR3 coding sequence is TGTGCCAGCAGCCGGACTATCCACGATATGCAGTACTTC.

The chain recombines TRBV6-2 or TRBV6-3 with TRBJ1-2, with D maybe TRBD1 (5 bases). V lost 5 bases and J 5 bases, leaving 18 bases between the germline ends. Germline lookup yields CDR1 MNHEY and CDR2 SVGEGT. The CDR3 sequence is 15 residues long. The CDR3 is CASSRLDRSTYGYTF. The CDR3 nucleotides are TGTGCCAGCAGTCGCCTAGACAGATCGACTTATGGCTACACCTTC.

V usage is TRBV5-4 and J usage is TRBJ1-1; TRBD1 matches at 7 bases. The V gene's germline CDR1 is SGHNT and CDR2 YYREEE (reference sequence). V trimming: 0 bases; J trimming: 4 bases; junction bases outside the gene matches: 12. The CDR3 is made up of 17 amino acids. CDR3 protein: CASSLDMQGAGGTEAFF. The CDR3 nucleotides read TGTGCCAGCAGCTTGGATATGCAGGGTGCAGGGGGCACTGAAGCTTTCTTT.

The chain recombines TRBV6-5 with TRBJ1-2; 7 bases agree with TRBD1. V gave up 6 bases and J gave up 8 bases; unmatched junction bases: 9. The CDR3 has 13 residues. Germline V gene sequence: CDR1 MNHEY, CDR2 SVGAGI. The CDR3 protein is CASRQDRRLGYTF. The CDR3 DNA reads as TGTGCCAGCAGGCAGGACAGGCGACTCGGCTACACCTTC.

This chain connects TRBV4-2 to TRBJ1-1, with TRBD1 identical over 10 bases. J lost 4 bases, V lost 0 bases, and 5 bases had no gene match. The germline V gene encodes CDR1 LGHNA and CDR2 YNFKEQ. The CDR3 consists of 16 residues. DNA for the CDR3: TGTGCCAGCAGCCAAGAACTGACAGGGGGCTTCACTGAAGCTTTCTTT. Its translation is CASSQELTGGFTEAFF.

The chain links TRBV5-1 to TRBJ2-1; TRBD2 agrees at 7 bases. The germline V gene has CDR1 SGHRS and CDR2 YFSETQ. V shed 0 bases, J shed 5 bases, and the junction held 5 bases outside the gene matches. This CDR3 is built from 15 residues. In nucleotides, the CDR3 is TGCGCCAGCAGCTTGGGTGGGAGGGAAAACAATGAGCAGTTCTTC. Its translation: CASSLGGRENNEQFF.

The CDR3 bases are TGTGCCAGTAGTATAAAGCGGGGCCAAGAGACCCAGTACTTC. Its translation is CASSIKRGQETQYF. J is TRBJ2-5 and V is TRBV19, with TRBD2 matching over 7 bases. The germline V gene has CDR1 LNHDA and CDR2 SQIVND (reference sequence). Losses at the gene ends were 2 bases for V and 1 base for J; bases not matched to a gene: 1. The CDR3 has 14 residues.